This TCR beta chain was captured by sequencing in a study of cytomegalovirus exposure and HLA in healthy donors. General study points: Researchers catalogued some 160 TCR beta chains as cytomegalovirus-associated. Analyzed later, most CMV-associated TCR beta chains appeared HLA-restricted. In a later analysis, several top co-occurrence clusters appeared linked to parvovirus B19, influenza, CMV and Epstein-Barr virus. For most TCR beta V segments, an earlier analysis put the productive rate at about 87% or about 30% of the time.

The PCR employed 60 Vbeta primers together with 13 Jbeta primers. Assay: immunoSEQ multiplex PCR; the TCRdb copy retains only in-frame clones and omits some. The table has 85,000 to 130,000 clones, 82% seen once. Germline CDR1 and CDR2: SGHRS and YFSETQ. V was pared by 4 bases and J by 0 bases, with 8 bases between. The CDR3 runs to 15 residues. Note on this clone: Its antigen is not known.

Material for sequencing was PBMCs. This receptor was identified in a man aged 50 or older in good health and CMV-seronegative. The chain recombines TRBV5-1 with TRBJ2-6, with D perhaps matching TRBD1 (5 bases). The CDR3 sequence is CASSNQGSGANVLTF. CDR3 DNA sequence: TGCGCCAGCAGCAATCAGGGCTCTGGGGCCAACGTCCTGACTTTC.